The entry below describes one TCR beta chain. The data were obtained in a study of blood T cell repertoires in COVID-19. TCRdb's copy holds only in-frame clones and misses some; the assay was immunoSEQ multiplex PCR. Of about 88,000 clones in the sample, roughly 85% were seen once. Per the germline V gene, CDR1 is MNHEY and CDR2 is SVGAGI. Trimming took off 6 bases at V and 3 bases at J, with 8 bases between the two ends. The CDR3 is 12 amino acids. This receptor was obtained from a human donor in a cohort sampled during active COVID-19. The sample taken for sequencing was peripheral blood. The V and J genes are TRBV6-5 and TRBJ2-5; D call uncertain. The CDR3 region has the DNA TGTGCCAGCAGCCGGTCCGAAGAGACCCAGTACTTC. Translation: CASSRSEETQYF.